A selection of T cell receptor beta chains follows, all from one sample in a study of T cell responses to AZD1222 COVID-19 vaccine. This table comes from immunoSEQ multiplex PCR, and its TCRdb copy is limited to in-frame clones, with some not included. The data contain about 220,000 clones, more than 85% of them singletons. The sequencing used peripheral blood, collected on day 0 of MenACWY control vaccination. The receptor set was obtained from an adult in good health. Both conserved end residues are part of each CDR3. The D gene is left open where the match is weak. Clone size is not always given. Where it is, it says once, few, many or a class for expanded clones.

cdr3_length	clone_size	d_call	j_call	v_call	cdr3_nt	cdr3_aa
17	.	TRBD2	TRBJ2-3	TRBV6-6	TGTGCCAGCAGTCGCCCGTCTAGCGGGGGGGCAACAGATACGCAGTATTTT	CASSRPSSGGATDTQYF
14	.	.	TRBJ1-2	TRBV2	TGTGCCAGCAGACCTCCAGACATCGACTATGGCTACACCTTC	CASRPPDIDYGYTF
17	.	TRBD1	TRBJ1-2	TRBV2	TGTGCCAGCAGTGAACTGGGTCAAGCGACAGGGAACTATGGCTACACCTTC	CASSELGQATGNYGYTF
15	.	TRBD1	TRBJ1-1	TRBV7-3	TGTGCCAGCAGCTTAGACAGGGAGGGGCACACTGAAGCTTTCTTT	CASSLDREGHTEAFF
14	once	.	TRBJ2-1	TRBV7-3	TGTGCCAGCAGCTTAGGGAGGTACCCCAATGAGCAGTTCTTC	CASSLGRYPNEQFF
15	.	.	TRBJ2-3	TRBV13	TGTGCCAGCAGCTTAGGCCGGATCGGAGCACGGTCGCAGTATTTT	CASSLGRIGARSQYF
12	.	TRBD1	TRBJ1-1	TRBV6-5	TGTGCCAGCAGTCGGGACAGGGCGAGAGCTTTCTTT	CASSRDRARAFF
13	.	.	TRBJ2-1	TRBV24-1	TGTGCCACCAGTGACTCAATTTACAATGAGCAGTTCTTC	CATSDSIYNEQFF
14	.	.	TRBJ2-3	TRBV7-3	TGTGCCAGCAGCTTAGAGGGGAGGCCAGATACGCAGTATTTT	CASSLEGRPDTQYF
13	.	.	TRBJ1-5	TRBV7-3	TGTGCCAGCAGCGCCGGAAGAAATCAGCCCCAGCATTTT	CASSAGRNQPQHF
15	few	.	TRBJ2-1	TRBV6-1	TGTGCCAGCAGTGAACAGGGTAGCGCTTACAATGAGCAGTTCTTC	CASSEQGSAYNEQFF
13	.	.	TRBJ2-3	TRBV30	TGTGCCTGGAGTTCCCAATCCACAGATACGCAGTATTTT	CAWSSQSTDTQYF
15	.	.	TRBJ1-5	TRBV6-1	TGTGCCAGCAGTGAAGATGTGTTTTGGAATCAGCCCCAGCATTTT	CASSEDVFWNQPQHF
15	.	.	TRBJ2-2	TRBV7-2	TGTGCCAGCAGCTTAGTCCTAGCCTCCACCGGGGAGCTGTTTTTT	CASSLVLASTGELFF
15	.	.	TRBJ2-7	TRBV6-5	TGTGCCAGCAGTTACAAAACAGCAATCTCCTACGAGCAGTACTTC	CASSYKTAISYEQYF
15	.	.	TRBJ2-5	TRBV7-3	TGTGCCAGCAGCTTAACAGGGGTCTTGGTGGAGACCCAGTACTTC	CASSLTGVLVETQYF
16	.	TRBD2	TRBJ2-7	TRBV5-6	TGTGCCAGCAGCTACACCCCCGGGGGGATGCCCTACGAGCAGTACTTC	CASSYTPGGMPYEQYF
12	.	.	TRBJ2-7	TRBV4-2	TGTGCCAGCAGCCAAGACAGCTACGAGCAGTACTTC	CASSQDSYEQYF
14	.	.	TRBJ1-5	TRBV27	TGTGCCAGCAGTTTATACAGTAGCAATCAGCCCCAGCATTTT	CASSLYSSNQPQHF
15	.	.	TRBJ2-3	TRBV30	TGTGCCTGGGGGGCTTTCAGGAGGAGCACAGATACGCAGTATTTT	CAWGAFRRSTDTQYF
15	.	.	TRBJ2-5	TRBV5-1	TGCGCCAGCAGCTTGGTGAGGGGGGGCCATGAGACCCAGTACTTC	CASSLVRGGHETQYF
12	.	.	TRBJ1-1	TRBV27	TGTGCCAGCAGTCCCCATGGGTCAGAAGCTTTCTTT	CASSPHGSEAFF
13	.	.	TRBJ1-4	TRBV24-1	TGTGCCACCCCCGGGCCAACTAATGAAAAACTGTTTTTT	CATPGPTNEKLFF
12	.	TRBD1	TRBJ1-4	TRBV19	TGTGCCAGTAGACAGGGGAATGAAAAACTGTTTTTT	CASRQGNEKLFF
14	.	TRBD2	TRBJ2-7	TRBV6-6	TGTGCCAGCAGTTACGGGAGGGGAGCCTACGAGCAGTACTTC	CASSYGRGAYEQYF
15	.	.	TRBJ1-4	TRBV3-1/TRBV3-2	TGTGCCAGCAGCCAAGCGCCAGGGTCTAATGAAAAACTGTTTTTT	CASSQAPGSNEKLFF
14	.	TRBD1	TRBJ1-1	TRBV7-9	TGTGCCAGCAGCCCTACAGGGGGCAACACTGAAGCTTTCTTT	CASSPTGGNTEAFF
15	.	.	TRBJ2-5	TRBV19	TGTGCCAGTAGTATGGGGGCAGGGTTGGAGGAGACCCAGTACTTC	CASSMGAGLEETQYF
16	.	.	TRBJ1-3	TRBV18	TGTGCCAGCTCAGAGAGGGCTCCCATCTCTGGAAACACCATATATTTT	CASSERAPISGNTIYF
16	.	.	TRBJ1-2	TRBV5-6	TGTGCCAGCAGGGACCACCCGGAGGGGATTAACTATGGCTACACCTTC	CASRDHPEGINYGYTF
14	.	.	TRBJ2-2	TRBV6-6	TGTGCCAGCAGGAGGAGGCCGAACACCGGGGAGCTGTTTTTT	CASRRRPNTGELFF
15	.	.	TRBJ1-1	TRBV18	TGTGCCAGCTCCGGATTGATGGCCTCGAACACTGAAGCTTTCTTT	CASSGLMASNTEAFF
15	.	.	TRBJ1-1	TRBV11-2	TGTGCCAGCAGCTCAGAAGGGGGGCGACGGACTGAAGCTTTCTTT	CASSSEGGRRTEAFF
14	.	TRBD1	TRBJ1-2	TRBV3-1/TRBV3-2	TGTGCCAGCAGCCAGGACAGGGGGACCTATGGCTACACCTTC	CASSQDRGTYGYTF
15	.	.	TRBJ2-1	TRBV5-1	TGCGCCAGCAGCTCCAGGGTGTCATTGTACAATGAGCAGTTCTTC	CASSSRVSLYNEQFF
15	.	.	TRBJ2-7	TRBV5-1	TGCGCCAGCAGCCCCCCAGGGGGGCTTGACTACGAGCAGTACTTC	CASSPPGGLDYEQYF
15	.	TRBD2	TRBJ2-3	TRBV6-6	TGTGCCAGCAAGAGCGGGGGAGGGGGTACAGATACGCAGTATTTT	CASKSGGGGTDTQYF
15	once	TRBD1	TRBJ2-1	TRBV7-2	TGTGCCAGCAGCTTAGTCTTAACAGGGGACGGTGAGCAGTTCTTC	CASSLVLTGDGEQFF
13	.	.	TRBJ1-2	TRBV2	TGTGCCAGCAGTGAGGGGGCTGGATATGGCTACACCTTC	CASSEGAGYGYTF
15	once	.	TRBJ2-2	TRBV6-5	TGTGCCAGCAGTTACTCGGGGGGCACCGGCGGGGAGCTGTTTTTT	CASSYSGGTGGELFF
14	once	.	TRBJ1-1	TRBV7-6	TGTGCCAGCAGCTCACAGACGTTGAACACTGAAGCTTTCTTT	CASSSQTLNTEAFF
13	once	TRBD1	TRBJ1-2	TRBV7-9	TGTGCCAGCAGCTGGACAGGGAGGGGCGGCTACACCTTC	CASSWTGRGGYTF
17	.	TRBD1	TRBJ1-5	TRBV2	TGTGCCAGCAGGGAAGGACAGGGTGTCATGGGCAATCAGCCCCAGCATTTT	CASREGQGVMGNQPQHF
12	.	.	TRBJ1-2	TRBV18	TGTGCCAGCTCGCATCGGGACGGCGGCTACACCTTC	CASSHRDGGYTF
14	.	TRBD1	TRBJ2-7	TRBV9	TGTGCCAGCAGCGAGGGACAGGGGGGCAACGAGCAGTACTTC	CASSEGQGGNEQYF
14	once	TRBD1	TRBJ1-5	TRBV19	TGTGCCAGTAGTCCTGACAGGGTAGGGCAGCCCCAGCATTTT	CASSPDRVGQPQHF
13	.	.	TRBJ1-3	TRBV28	TGTGCCAGCCACACAGGCGGCGGAAACACCATATATTTT	CASHTGGGNTIYF
13	.	TRBD1	TRBJ2-3	TRBV4-1	TGCGCCAGCAGCCAAACAGGGGCAGATACGCAGTATTTT	CASSQTGADTQYF
14	.	TRBD1	TRBJ2-1	TRBV28	TGTGCCAGCAGTAGACCGACAGGGAGAAATGAGCAGTTCTTC	CASSRPTGRNEQFF
15	.	.	TRBJ2-5	TRBV5-6	TGTGCCAGCAGCTTGAGCGAAACGTACCAAGAGACCCAGTACTTC	CASSLSETYQETQYF
14	.	.	TRBJ1-2	TRBV3-1/TRBV3-2	TGTGCCAGCAGCCTGACAACCCGCAACTATGGCTACACCTTC	CASSLTTRNYGYTF
15	.	.	TRBJ1-6	TRBV10-3	TGTGCCATTTGGAACTCCGAGAAATATAATTCACCCCTCCACTTT	CAIWNSEKYNSPLHF
15	.	TRBD2	TRBJ2-7	TRBV5-1	TGCGCCAGCAGGACATCAGCGGGGGAGTCCTACGAGCAGTACTTC	CASRTSAGESYEQYF
13	.	TRBD1	TRBJ1-2	TRBV5-1	TGCGCCAGTAGACAGGGGGCGAGAGATGGCTACACCTTC	CASRQGARDGYTF
17	.	.	TRBJ1-3	TRBV7-6	TGTGCCAGCAGCCCCCTGGGTGGGCGGCTCTCTGGAAACACCATATATTTT	CASSPLGGRLSGNTIYF